This TCR beta chain comes out of a study of cytomegalovirus exposure and HLA in healthy donors. Study details: HLA-typed donors contributed 65 million to 85 million unique TCRs, which were held in an early data release. Study observations and caveats: The later analysis indicated that the majority of CMV-associated TCR beta chains appeared HLA-restricted. Reportedly, cytomegalovirus status was diagnosed with high sensitivity and specificity.

A remark on this clone: The antigen is not known.

This CDR3 is 15 amino acids long. Germline V CDR1 and CDR2: SGHNT, YYREEE (reference sequence). V was trimmed by 0 bases and J by 5 bases, leaving 14 bases between them. This PCR relied on a set of 60 Vbeta primers and 13 Jbeta primers. The data were produced by immunoSEQ multiplex PCR, yet TCRdb's version contains in-frame clones alone and is incomplete. Seen here are 90,000 to 110,000 clones, over 70% observed once, and the top ten hold roughly 1.2%. This clonotype originated in a man aged 40-55 years in good health and CMV-seronegative. Sequencing was performed on PBMCs. This chain links TRBV5-4 with TRBJ2-5, with D unclear. The CDR3 DNA is TGTGCCAGCAGCTTGGGTACCGGGTCGTCCGAGACCCAGTACTTC. Amino acid sequence: CASSLGTGSSETQYF.